This T cell receptor beta chain appears in the sequencing data of a study of blood T cell repertoires in COVID-19. Across the study: There were acute and convalescent COVID-19 samples, and they came from the United States, Italy and Spain. PBMCs, B-cell-depleted T cells, or T cells were the source of the cDNA or gDNA that made up the material.

The V gene's germline CDR1 is DFQATT and CDR2 SNEGSKA (reference sequence). Trimming removed 1 base at V and 6 bases at J, with 4 bases between. There are 11 residues in the CDR3. Per the study methods: Amplified reference gene primers provided the basis for estimating nucleated cell counts. Data came from immunoSEQ multiplex PCR; TCRdb stores just in-frame clones and leaves some out. The V and J calls and the clone size are those of that table, but D and trimming were determined from the DNA. The sample has 200,000 to 250,000 clones, around 90% seen once. The V gene is TRBV20-1, the J gene TRBJ2-1; D remains ambiguous. This TCR came from a man aged 18-30 years with active or convalescent COVID-19. The sample consisted of peripheral blood. CDR3 in amino acids: CSARAVNEQFF. Here the CDR3 DNA reads TGCAGTGCTAGAGCCGTCAATGAGCAGTTCTTC.